A single sample is the source of the 17 T cell receptor beta chains below, sequenced in a study of blood T cell repertoires in COVID-19. Generated by immunoSEQ multiplex PCR, the TCRdb table keeps only in-frame clones and is missing some. The table has around 130,000 clones, more than 85% seen once; the top ten hold more than 15%. What was sequenced was peripheral blood. These receptors were collected from a man aged 50 or older with active or convalescent COVID-19.

The chain links TRBV30 to TRBJ2-4, with TRBD2 matching 9 bases. Germline V gene lookup returns CDR1 GTSNPN and CDR2 SVGIG (reference sequence). The length of the CDR3 is 17 residues. The trim removed 3 bases at V and 0 bases at J, leaving 9 bases unmatched. CDR3 nucleotide sequence: TGTGCCTGGAGCGAATCTAGCGGGGTAATAGCCAAAAACATTCAGTACTTC. Its protein is CAWSESSGVIAKNIQYF.

This sequence joins TRBV19 and TRBJ1-4; D remains ambiguous. The CDR3 runs to 14 residues. In germline, CDR1 is LNHDA, CDR2 SQIVND (reference sequence). Trimming cost V 5 bases and J 2 bases, with 9 bases left between them. The CDR3 DNA sequence: TGTGCCAGTAGTCCCTCGAGGACTAATGAAAAACTGTTTTTT. It is translated as CASSPSRTNEKLFF.

V and J are TRBV30 and TRBJ2-7; a possible D gene is TRBD1 (6 bases). There are 12 residues in the CDR3. Germline V CDR1 and CDR2: GTSNPN, SVGIG (reference sequence). Deletions cut 2 bases from V and 4 bases from J, with 9 bases between. CDR3 protein: CAWSRTVYEQYF. The CDR3 region has the DNA TGTGCCTGGAGTAGGACAGTATACGAGCAGTACTTC.

V is TRBV5-1 and J is TRBJ2-5, with 8 bases identical to TRBD2. From germline, CDR1 is SGHRS and CDR2 YFSETQ. V gave up 5 bases and J gave up 1 base; unmatched junction bases: 4. The CDR3 is 14 residues long. The DNA of the CDR3 is TGCGCCAGCAGGGTTAGCGGGGCCCAAGAGACCCAGTACTTC. Encoded protein: CASRVSGAQETQYF.

The V gene is TRBV30, the J gene TRBJ2-7; 8 bases are a match to TRBD2. V lost 1 base, J lost 6 bases, and 5 bases stayed unmatched. There are 13 residues in the CDR3. Germline assignment: CDR1 GTSNPN and CDR2 SVGIG (reference sequence). The DNA for the CDR3 is TGTGCCTGGAGTGCGGGAGGGCCTTCCGAGCAGTACTTC. Amino acid sequence: CAWSAGGPSEQYF.

This clone has a single count. The chain is built from TRBV27 and TRBJ2-3, with D possibly TRBD2 on 6 matching bases. The CDR3 has 14 residues. Trimming stripped 7 bases from V and 5 bases from J, with 16 bases between. CDR1 MNHEY and CDR2 SMNVEV come from the germline V gene (reference sequence). CDR3 protein: CASKYGGSRDTQYF. The CDR3 nucleotides are TGTGCCAGCAAATATGGGGGGTCGCGAGATACGCAGTATTTT.

The J gene is TRBJ2-4, the V gene TRBV6-2 or TRBV6-3, with D tentatively TRBD2 (5 bases). CDR3 length: 15 residues. With 2 bases removed from V and 0 bases from J, the gap between germline ends came to 8 bases. Germline V gene lookup returns CDR1 MNHEY and CDR2 SVGEGT. The CDR3 DNA sequence: TGTGCCAGCAGTTACGCGGGCTTAGCCAAAAACATTCAGTACTTC. This codes for CASSYAGLAKNIQYF.

The DNA of the CDR3 is TGTGCCAGCAGCCAACTTATAGAATCCTACGAGCAGTACTTC. Protein product: CASSQLIESYEQYF. The J gene is TRBJ2-7, the V gene TRBV7-2; D is ambiguous. Germline V gene sequence: CDR1 SGHTA, CDR2 FQGNSA. This CDR3 has 14 amino acids. V shed 5 bases and J shed 1 base, with 12 bases lying between them.

V is TRBV5-1 and J is TRBJ2-3, with unresolved D. Trimming took 0 bases from V and 0 from J, leaving 5 bases between them. This CDR3 is built from 14 residues. Germline CDR1 reads SGHRS; CDR2 reads YFSETQ. The CDR3 region is CASSLDQSTDTQYF. CDR3 sequence (DNA): TGCGCCAGCAGCTTGGACCAGAGCACAGATACGCAGTATTTT.

This chain connects TRBV5-1 to TRBJ2-6, with 9 bases fitting TRBD2. This CDR3 is built from 17 residues. Germline lookup yields CDR1 SGHRS and CDR2 YFSETQ. V shed 0 bases, J shed 2 bases, and the junction held 3 bases outside the gene matches. DNA for the CDR3: TGCGCCAGCAGCTTGGCCGCTAGCGGGGCTGGGGCCAACGTCCTGACTTTC. Translated, it gives CASSLAASGAGANVLTF.

The chain joins TRBV12-3 or TRBV12-4 to TRBJ2-5; TRBD2 agrees at 8 bases. The trim removed 8 bases at V and 2 bases at J, leaving 4 bases unmatched. The CDR3 loop spans 13 amino acids. The CDR3 here is CASGTSGQETQYF. In nucleotides, the CDR3 is TGTGCCAGCGGAACTAGCGGTCAAGAGACCCAGTACTTC.

The genes are TRBV10-3 and TRBJ1-5; D is uncertain. There are 13 residues in the CDR3. The germline gives CDR1 ENHRY, CDR2 SYGVKD. Trimming left V 6 bases short and J 0 bases short, with 6 bases between. The CDR3 protein is CAISRNSNQPQHF. CDR3 DNA: TGTGCCATCAGCCGTAATAGCAATCAGCCCCAGCATTTT.

The J gene is TRBJ1-6, the V gene TRBV19; 8 positions match TRBD1. From germline, CDR1 is LNHDA and CDR2 SQIVND (reference sequence). The CDR3 is 16 amino acids. With 6 bases clipped from V and 7 bases from J, the junction kept 11 bases outside the gene matches. CDR3 in amino acids: CASRQDRDRLNSPLHF. For the CDR3, the DNA is TGTGCCAGTAGACAGGACCGGGACAGGCTGAATTCACCCCTCCACTTT.

V usage is TRBV7-8 and J usage is TRBJ2-5; the D is unclear. V was clipped by 0 bases and J by 5 bases, with 13 bases between them. CDR1 and CDR2 from the germline V gene are SGHVS and FQNEAQ. This CDR3 comprises 15 residues. The CDR3: CASSLARLVTETQYF. CDR3 in DNA: TGTGCCAGCAGCTTAGCGCGATTGGTTACCGAGACCCAGTACTTC.

V usage is TRBV3-1 (or the pseudogene TRBV3-2) and J usage is TRBJ2-3; weak D call: TRBD1 (5 bases). The germline CDR1 and CDR2 sequences are LGHDT and YNNKEL (reference sequence). The CDR3 consists of 13 residues. V was trimmed by 2 bases and J by 4 bases, leaving 7 bases between them. The CDR3 nucleotides are TGTGCCAGCAGCCAACAGGGCCCAGATACGCAGTATTTT. It encodes CASSQQGPDTQYF.

J is TRBJ1-1 and V is TRBV11-3, with 9 bases aligning to TRBD1. Trimming at V came to 5 bases and at J to 9 bases, leaving 7 bases not matched to a gene. The CDR3 runs 13 residues. Germline CDR1 SGHNT, CDR2 YENEEA. The CDR3 sequence: CASSDTGGEKAFF. As DNA, the CDR3 is TGTGCCAGCAGCGATACAGGGGGCGAGAAAGCTTTCTTT.

In its sample, this clone was seen a few times. The chain couples TRBV19 to TRBJ1-5; D may be TRBD1 (6 bases). This CDR3 region has 14 residues. V lost 5 bases to trimming and J lost 2 bases, with 10 bases between them. CDR1 LNHDA and CDR2 SQIVND come from the germline V gene (reference sequence). The DNA for the CDR3 is TGTGCCAGTAGTTTGACAGGCGGCAATCAGCCCCAGCATTTT. Protein sequence: CASSLTGGNQPQHF.